Below, 29 T cell receptor beta chains from the same sample are listed, as sequenced in a study of blood T cell repertoires in COVID-19. Profiling relied on immunoSEQ multiplex PCR, and the TCRdb table lists in-frame clones only, not all of them. The profile shows 90,000 to 150,000 clones, 65% to 90% of them singletons. Sequencing used peripheral blood. Every receptor here comes from a man older than 75 with acute or convalescent COVID-19.

V gene TRBV6-6 combines with J gene TRBJ2-6; 11 nucleotides match TRBD2. The CDR3 length is 18 residues. Germline V gene sequence: CDR1 MNHNY, CDR2 SVGAGI (reference sequence). V trimming: 5 bases; J trimming: 0 bases; junction bases outside the gene matches: 6. In DNA, the CDR3 is TGTGCCAGCAGTCCTCGACTAGCGGGGATCTCTGGGGCCAACGTCCTGACTTTC. Protein product: CASSPRLAGISGANVLTF.

V gene TRBV18 combines with J gene TRBJ1-3, with D uncertain. Germline V lookup: CDR1 KGHSH, CDR2 LQKENI. The V end lost 2 bases, the J end lost 0 bases, and 8 bases lay between the germline ends. This CDR3 is 15 amino acids long. CDR3 DNA sequence: TGTGCCAGCTCACCAGATCTGAGCTCTGGAAACACCATATATTTT. Translating it yields CASSPDLSSGNTIYF.

The genes are TRBV27 and TRBJ1-3; 7 bases match TRBD1. V was clipped by 6 bases and J by 5 bases; unmatched bases: 13. This CDR3 is built from 16 residues. The germline gives CDR1 MNHEY, CDR2 SMNVEV (reference sequence). CDR3 bases: TGTGCCAGCAGCCAGGATGGTCTGGGACAGAGAAACACCATATATTTT. Translating it yields CASSQDGLGQRNTIYF.

The V and J genes are TRBV6-5 and TRBJ2-1; D ambiguous. The V end was cut by 2 bases, the J end by 7 bases, with 9 bases between. CDR3 length: 13 residues. CDR1 is MNHEY, CDR2 SVGAGI, per germline. Here the CDR3 reads CASSYPARNEQFF. As DNA, the CDR3 is TGTGCCAGCAGTTACCCCGCCCGGAATGAGCAGTTCTTC.

The chain couples TRBV12-3 or TRBV12-4 to TRBJ1-2; no reliable D call. The CDR3 is 13 amino acids. Trimming removed 5 bases from V and 5 bases from J, with 12 bases in between. The CDR3 DNA follows: TGTGCCAGCAGTACCGGGAAACCGTATGGCTACACCTTC. Amino acid sequence: CASSTGKPYGYTF.

V gene TRBV30 combines with J gene TRBJ1-5; 9 nucleotides agree with TRBD1. Per the germline V gene, CDR1 is GTSNPN and CDR2 is SVGIG (reference sequence). The CDR3 is 13 amino acids. V gave up 3 bases and J gave up 6 bases; unmatched junction bases: 3. This CDR3 is CAWRRGQGQPQHF. The CDR3 DNA is TGTGCCTGGAGAAGGGGACAGGGTCAGCCCCAGCATTTT.

This sequence joins TRBV29-1 and TRBJ1-1, with 7 bases lining up with TRBD1. Germline CDR1 and CDR2: SQVTM and ANQGSEA. The CDR3 sequence is 14 residues long. With 7 bases clipped from V and 6 bases from J, the junction kept 14 bases outside the gene matches. The CDR3 DNA reads as TGCAGCGGTTTAGGGAGACAGGGAAACCCTGAAGCTTTCTTT. Its protein product is CSGLGRQGNPEAFF. The full variable domain, completed using reference TRBV29-1 and TRBJ1-1, is SAVISQKPSRDICQRGTSLTIQCQVDSQVTMMFWYRQQPGQSLTLIATANQGSEATYESGFVIDKFPISRPNLTFSTLTVSNMSPEDSSIYLCSGLGRQGNPEAFFGQGTRLTVV.

The chain uses TRBV19 and TRBJ1-4; 9 bases align to TRBD1. Germline V lookup: CDR1 LNHDA, CDR2 SQIVND (reference sequence). V shed 7 bases, J shed 4 bases, and the junction held 10 bases outside the gene matches. The CDR3 length is 16 residues. CDR3 region: CASTPDRGRGNEKLFF. The CDR3 DNA sequence: TGTGCCAGTACCCCGGACAGGGGAAGGGGTAATGAAAAACTGTTTTTT. The variable domain in full, completed from reference TRBV19 and TRBJ1-4, reads DGGITQSPKYLFRKEGQNVTLSCEQNLNHDAMYWYRQDPGQGLRLIYYSQIVNDFQKGDIAEGYSVSREKKESFPLTVTSAQKNPTAFYLCASTPDRGRGNEKLFFGSGTQLSVL.

The rearrangement links TRBV5-1 to TRBJ2-3; D unresolved. CDR1 is SGHRS and CDR2 is YFSETQ in the germline V gene. The V end was cut by 2 bases, the J end by 6 bases, with 10 bases between. The CDR3 spans 13 residues. The DNA of the CDR3 is TGCGCCAGCAGCTTATCAAACGGGGATACGCAGTATTTT. This sequence encodes CASSLSNGDTQYF.

DNA for the CDR3: TGTGCCAGCAGCCCTGCCGGGGTTCTCTATGGCTACACCTTC. Amino acid sequence: CASSPAGVLYGYTF. The chain has TRBV5-5 and TRBJ1-2; D unclear. Per the germline V gene, CDR1 is SGHKS and CDR2 is YYEKEE (reference sequence). V was clipped by 4 bases and J by 4 bases, with 14 bases between them. This CDR3 region has 14 residues.

V gene TRBV6-5 combines with J gene TRBJ2-3; maybe TRBD2 (6 bases). Trimming pared 4 bases from V and 2 bases from J, leaving 13 bases between. The CDR3 is 15 amino acids. Looked up from germline, CDR1 is MNHEY and CDR2 is SVGAGI. CDR3 amino acids: CASSSPSANTDTQYF. The CDR3 nucleotides are TGTGCCAGCAGTTCCCCTAGCGCCAACACAGATACGCAGTATTTT.

This clone was found a few times. The genes are TRBV7-8 and TRBJ2-1; TRBD2 aligns across 10 bases. This CDR3 contains 14 residues. Per germline, CDR1 SGHVS and CDR2 FQNEAQ. V was clipped by 0 bases and J by 12 bases; unmatched bases: 5. The CDR3: CASSLAASGRAQFF. CDR3 DNA sequence: TGTGCCAGCAGCTTAGCGGCGAGCGGGAGGGCGCAGTTCTTC.

With regard to this clone: One junction end does not reproduce the germline sequence, and a read error may be involved. This chain joins TRBV7-7 and TRBJ2-5, with D perhaps TRBD1 (5 bases). Germline V gene data show CDR1 as SSHAT and CDR2 as FNYEAQ (reference sequence). The CDR3 covers 14 residues. CDR3 protein: CASSLGVAEETQYF. CDR3 DNA: TGTGCTAGCAGCTTAGGGGTAGCCGAAGAGACCCAGTACTTC.

The table lists this clone with a few counts. The gene calls are TRBV19 and TRBJ1-2, with a weak D call TRBD1 (6 bases). This CDR3 is 14 amino acids long. Trimming removed 4 bases from V and 6 bases from J, with 15 bases in between. CDR1 is LNHDA, CDR2 SQIVND, per germline (reference sequence). As DNA, the CDR3 is TGTGCCAGTAGTAATCCCAGGGGATTGGATGGCTACACCTTC. It specifies CASSNPRGLDGYTF. The whole variable domain, remainder taken from reference TRBV19 and TRBJ1-2, is DGGITQSPKYLFRKEGQNVTLSCEQNLNHDAMYWYRQDPGQGLRLIYYSQIVNDFQKGDIAEGYSVSREKKESFPLTVTSAQKNPTAFYLCASSNPRGLDGYTFGSGTRLTVV.

The genes are TRBV6-2 or TRBV6-3 and TRBJ1-1; 7 bases are shared with TRBD1. Germline V gives CDR1 MNHEY, CDR2 SVGEGT. This CDR3 comprises 13 residues. V shed 4 bases, J shed 4 bases, and the junction held 3 bases outside the gene matches. The chain's CDR3 is CASSWGQFTEAFF. The CDR3 DNA reads TGTGCCAGCAGTTGGGGACAGTTCACTGAAGCTTTCTTT.

The CDR3 nucleotides read TGTGCCAGCTGGATAGCGGGGGGTCTAGGCAATGAGCAGTTCTTC. Translating it yields CASWIAGGLGNEQFF. This chain uses TRBV27 with TRBJ2-1; TRBD2 matches 10 bases. V dropped 8 bases and J dropped 6; count of bases not matched to a gene: 10. Germline-derived CDR1 and CDR2 are MNHEY and SMNVEV (reference sequence). This CDR3 spans 15 amino acids.

The chain employs TRBV10-3 and TRBJ2-1, with 9 bases identical to TRBD1. The germline V gene has CDR1 ENHRY and CDR2 SYGVKD. The V gene end was trimmed by 0 bases and the J gene end by 5 bases; junction bases not matched to a gene: 5. This CDR3 comprises 16 residues. The CDR3 bases are TGTGCCATCAGTGAGTCTAGGACAGGGGTTAACAATGAGCAGTTCTTC. Translation gives CAISESRTGVNNEQFF.

This clone is a singleton in its sample. V and J are TRBV27 and TRBJ2-7; the match to TRBD1 covers 8 bases. Germline assignment: CDR1 MNHEY and CDR2 SMNVEV (reference sequence). V dropped 5 bases and J dropped 2; count of bases not matched to a gene: 17. The length of the CDR3 is 18 residues. Here the CDR3 reads CASSTDRDQPPNPYEQYF. CDR3 DNA: TGTGCCAGCAGTACGGACAGGGACCAACCACCGAATCCCTACGAGCAGTACTTC.

The chain recombines TRBV5-1 with TRBJ1-2, with D unclear. V was pared by 7 bases and J by 4 bases, with 8 bases between. CDR1 and CDR2 from the germline V gene are SGHRS and YFSETQ. The CDR3 covers 11 residues. The CDR3 loop is CASAGSYGYTF. CDR3 in DNA: TGCGCCAGCGCCGGGAGCTATGGCTACACCTTC.

This rearrangement joins TRBV28 to TRBJ2-1; D perhaps matches TRBD1 (5 bases). Germline V lookup: CDR1 MDHEN, CDR2 SYDVKM. Trimming pared 5 bases from V and 7 bases from J, leaving 9 bases between. The CDR3 covers 12 residues. The CDR3 loop reads CASSQRGNEQFF. The CDR3, as DNA: TGTGCCAGCAGTCAAAGGGGAAATGAGCAGTTCTTC. Full variable domain (rest looked up from reference TRBV28 and TRBJ2-1): DVKVTQSSRYLVKRTGEKVFLECVQDMDHENMFWYRQDPGLGLRLIYFSYDVKMKEKGDIPEGYSVSREKKERFSLILESASTNQTSMYLCASSQRGNEQFFGPGTRLTVL.

The chain employs TRBV7-8 and TRBJ2-6; maybe TRBD2 (6 bases). The germline V gene encodes CDR1 SGHVS and CDR2 FQNEAQ. The V end was cut by 7 bases, the J end by 3 bases, with 16 bases between. The CDR3 is 16 amino acids. The CDR3 here is CASIPGGGNGANVLTF. In nucleotides, the CDR3 is TGTGCCAGCATACCAGGAGGAGGGAATGGGGCCAACGTCCTGACTTTC.

This clone was counted between two and nine times. This chain connects TRBV2 to TRBJ1-1; 9 bases fit TRBD1. The CDR3 has 14 amino acids. Trimming cost V 7 bases and J 6 bases; bases outside gene matches: 9. CDR1 and CDR2 (germline): SNHLY, FYNNEI. CDR3 nucleotide sequence: TGTGCCAGCACCCGAGGACAGGGGATCGCTGAAGCTTTCTTT. Residues: CASTRGQGIAEAFF.

The chain has TRBV3-1 (or the pseudogene TRBV3-2) and TRBJ1-3; D is perhaps TRBD1 (5 bases). From germline, CDR1 is LGHDT and CDR2 YNNKEL (reference sequence). The germline V and J ends were trimmed by 2 bases and 2 bases, with 10 bases remaining between them. The CDR3 runs 15 residues. CDR3 coding DNA: TGTGCCAGCAGCCAACTGGGGGGAACTGGAAACACCATATATTTT. It translates to CASSQLGGTGNTIYF.

The chain recombines TRBV27 with TRBJ2-2, with a possible D match to TRBD2 (7 bases). V shed 4 bases and J shed 6 bases, with 15 bases lying between them. Germline CDR1 reads MNHEY; CDR2 reads SMNVEV (reference sequence). The CDR3 loop spans 15 amino acids. CDR3 region: CASSSTGAGAGELFF. For the CDR3, the DNA is TGTGCCAGCAGTTCGACGGGGGCGGGAGCCGGGGAGCTGTTTTTT.

V and J are TRBV27 and TRBJ1-6, with D hard to call. Between the trimmed V and J ends, which lost 4 bases and 8 bases, there was a span of 6 bases. This CDR3 is built from 12 residues. In germline, CDR1 is MNHEY, CDR2 SMNVEV (reference sequence). CDR3 in amino acids: CASSSLYSPLHF. CDR3 sequence (DNA): TGTGCCAGCAGTTCCCTCTATTCACCCCTCCACTTT.

The V and J genes are TRBV6-1 and TRBJ2-3; weak D call: TRBD2 (5 bases). Germline V lookup: CDR1 MNHNS, CDR2 SASEGT. V gave up 8 bases and J gave up 5 bases, with 14 bases separating them. This CDR3 is built from 13 residues. The CDR3 loop is CASAPPLEDTQYF. The CDR3 DNA is TGTGCCAGCGCACCCCCACTAGAAGATACGCAGTATTTT.

The rearrangement joins TRBV10-2 to TRBJ2-2; D remains ambiguous. Per germline, CDR1 WSHSY and CDR2 SAAADI. This CDR3 comprises 15 residues. V was shortened by 6 bases and J by 1 base, with 12 bases between the two germline ends. Written as DNA, the CDR3 is TGCGCCAGCAGGTACAACACTATGAACACCGGGGAGCTGTTTTTT. Translation gives CASRYNTMNTGELFF.

The rearrangement joins TRBV28 to TRBJ2-7; no firm D call. Trimming left V 2 bases short and J 7 bases short, with 9 bases between. The CDR3 length is 12 residues. CDR1 MDHEN and CDR2 SYDVKM come from the germline V gene. This CDR3 reads CASSLQVSEQYF. In DNA, the CDR3 is TGTGCCAGCAGTTTACAGGTCTCAGAGCAGTACTTC.

CDR3 residues: CASSPQGFNQPQHF. For the CDR3, the DNA is TGTGCCAGCTCACCCCAGGGGTTCAATCAGCCCCAGCATTTT. This chain joins TRBV18 and TRBJ1-5; the D gene is possibly TRBD1 (6 bases). Trimming cost V 3 bases and J 3 bases, with 9 bases left between them. This CDR3 spans 14 amino acids. Germline V gene sequence: CDR1 KGHSH, CDR2 LQKENI. Full variable domain (outside the CDR3, taken from reference TRBV18 and TRBJ1-5): NAGVMQNPRHLVRRRGQEARLRCSPMKGHSHVYWYRQLPEEGLKFMVYLQKENIIDESGMPKERFSAEFPKEGPSILRIQQVVRGDSAAYFCASSPQGFNQPQHFGDGTRLSIL.